This is a list of T cell receptor beta chains from one sample in a study of regulatory T cells in long-lasting Graves disease. MiXCR, run by TCRdb on the multiplex PCR reads, gives a single entry per CDR3 protein. The data show 510,000 or so distinct CDR3 sequences, about 12% seen once. These data also formed part of another study, on T cells in Graves' hyperthyroidism and ophthalmopathy.

The source was peripheral blood mononuclear cells (PBMCs), collected at new diagnosis, from a patient treated with antithyroid drugs. The source of these receptors is a woman between 25 and 40 years old with Graves disease. Each CDR3 is given with its conserved first and last residue. The order of the fields is D gene, J gene, V gene, clone size, CDR3 protein, CDR3 DNA. D genes are given only for firm matches. Part of the rows lack a size; the others show once, few, many or a class for expanded clones.

>TRBD1|TRBJ2-1|TRBV13|few
CASRWTGYNEQFF
TGTGCCAGCAGGTGGACAGGTTACAATGAGCAGTTCTTC
>TRBD1|TRBJ2-4|TRBV28|.
CASSPRDRENIQYF
TGTGCCAGCAGCCCGCGGGACAGGGAGAACATTCAGTACTTC
>.|TRBJ2-1|TRBV11-2|.
CASSLDVSPYNEQFF
TGTGCCAGCAGCTTAGATGTTAGCCCGTACAATGAGCAGTTCTTC
>.|TRBJ2-1|TRBV19|.
CASKDFPTRGANNEQFF
TGTGCCAGTAAAGATTTCCCGACTCGCGGAGCAAACAATGAGCAGTTCTTC
>.|TRBJ1-1|TRBV9|many
CASSISPGTEAFF
TGTGCCAGCAGCATCTCCCCGGGCACTGAAGCTTTCTTT
>.|TRBJ2-1|TRBV20-1|many
CSASTGSTHNEQFF
TGCAGTGCTAGTACTGGATCTACCCACAATGAGCAGTTCTTC
>.|TRBJ1-2|TRBV28|many
CASIGGANYGYTF
TGTGCCAGCATAGGGGGGGCTAACTATGGCTACACCTTC
>.|TRBJ2-7|TRBV7-9|many
CASSLGLRRQSDEQYF
TGTGCCAGCAGCTTAGGGCTGCGTCGCCAGTCCGACGAGCAGTACTTC
>TRBD1|TRBJ1-2|TRBV28|many
CATDGQGLYGYTF
TGTGCCACCGACGGACAGGGTCTCTATGGCTACACCTTC
>TRBD1|TRBJ1-1|TRBV5-5|many
CASSRTGGFNSGTEAFF
TGTGCCAGCAGCAGGACAGGGGGTTTTAATTCGGGCACTGAAGCTTTCTTT
>.|TRBJ1-6|TRBV12-3/TRBV12-4|many
CASSPKGGADSPLHF
TGTGCCAGCAGTCCCAAGGGGGGGGCTGATTCACCCCTCCACTTT
>TRBD1|TRBJ2-7|TRBV7-8|many
CASRHPRTGRDEQYF
TGTGCCAGCAGACACCCTCGGACAGGGCGCGACGAGCAGTACTTC
>.|TRBJ2-1|TRBV12-3/TRBV12-4|many
CASSWLGGGYNEQFF
TGTGCCAGCAGTTGGTTGGGAGGCGGGTACAATGAGCAGTTCTTC
>.|TRBJ2-7|TRBV11-2|many
CASSLQTSYEQYF
TGTGCCAGCAGCCTACAAACTTCCTACGAGCAGTACTTC
>.|TRBJ2-7|TRBV3-1|many
CASSQDFGNEQYF
TGTGCCAGCAGCCAAGATTTCGGGAATGAGCAGTACTTC
>.|TRBJ1-1|TRBV28|many
CASSLTLSTEAFF
TGTGCCAGCAGTTTAACCCTGAGCACTGAAGCTTTCTTT
>.|TRBJ2-7|TRBV11-2|many
CASSLRVVPNEQYF
TGTGCCAGCAGCCTAAGAGTGGTCCCCAACGAGCAGTACTTC
>TRBD2|TRBJ2-1|TRBV13|.
CASASGRSYNEQFF
TGTGCCAGCGCTAGCGGGAGGTCCTACAATGAGCAGTTCTTC
>.|TRBJ2-1|TRBV7-9|few
CASSLGERWTSYNEQFF
TGTGCCAGCAGCTTAGGCGAGCGTTGGACCTCCTACAATGAGCAGTTCTTC
>TRBD1|TRBJ2-7|TRBV7-8|many
CASSFSTTGGPYEQYF
TGTGCCAGCAGCTTTAGTACGACAGGGGGCCCCTACGAGCAGTACTTC
>.|TRBJ2-7|TRBV28|many
CASGFSEQYF
TGTGCCAGCGGGTTCTCCGAGCAGTACTTC
>TRBD2|TRBJ2-7|TRBV30|many
CAWRFRTSGRVYEQYF
TGTGCCTGGAGGTTTCGGACTAGCGGGAGAGTCTACGAGCAGTACTTC
>.|TRBJ2-7|TRBV5-1|many
CASSLGGGTSGREQYF
TGCGCCAGCAGCTTGGGAGGCGGGACCTCGGGAAGGGAGCAGTACTTC
>.|TRBJ2-5|TRBV3-1|many
CASSDDSFGQETQYF
TGTGCCAGCAGCGATGACAGTTTCGGGCAAGAGACCCAGTACTTC
>TRBD1|TRBJ1-2|TRBV2|many
CASSTGTDGYTF
TGTGCCAGCAGTACAGGGACAGATGGCTACACCTTC
>.|TRBJ2-7|TRBV28|many
CASREWDTSYEQYF
TGTGCCAGCAGAGAATGGGACACCTCCTACGAGCAGTACTTC
>TRBD1|TRBJ2-7|TRBV30|many
CAVCRDRGPYEQYF
TGTGCCGTATGCCGGGACAGGGGGCCCTACGAGCAGTACTTC
>.|TRBJ1-1|TRBV6-5|many
CASSYGVGDTEAFF
TGTGCCAGCAGTTACGGGGTGGGCGACACTGAAGCTTTCTTT
>.|TRBJ2-2|TRBV5-4|many
CASSLAESSGELFF
TGTGCCAGCAGCTTAGCGGAGAGCAGCGGGGAGCTGTTTTTT
>.|TRBJ1-2|TRBV20-1|.
CSARDRERGYGYTF
TGCAGTGCTAGAGATCGGGAGAGGGGCTATGGCTACACCTTC
>TRBD1|TRBJ1-6|TRBV2|many
CASSEAGQGISPLHF
TGTGCCAGCAGTGAAGCCGGACAGGGGATTTCACCCCTCCACTTT
>.|TRBJ1-4|TRBV7-2|many
CASSLMGGVEKLFF
TGTGCCAGCAGCTTAATGGGTGGAGTTGAAAAACTGTTTTTT
>TRBD1|TRBJ1-6|TRBV12-3/TRBV12-4|few
CASRQGGSPLHF
TGTGCCAGCCGGCAGGGGGGATCACCCCTCCACTTT
>TRBD1|TRBJ2-5|TRBV25-1|.
CASSEYLLTGQETQYF
TGTGCCAGCAGCGAATATCTCTTGACAGGGCAGGAGACCCAGTACTTC
>.|TRBJ2-4|TRBV11-2|many
CASSSLLRRGNIQYF
TGTGCCAGCAGCTCTCTTTTAAGGAGGGGAAACATTCAGTACTTC
>TRBD1|TRBJ1-2|TRBV29-1|many
CSVGTGSIYGYTF
TGCAGCGTCGGGACAGGGAGTATCTATGGCTACACCTTC
>TRBD2|TRBJ2-1|TRBV12-3/TRBV12-4|many
CASSPTDERTSGHSYNEQFF
TGTGCCAGCAGTCCCACAGACGAACGGACTAGCGGGCACTCCTACAATGAGCAGTTCTTC
>.|TRBJ2-7|TRBV5-5|.
CASSLRAEEKRYEQYF
TGTGCCAGCAGCTTGCGCGCGGAGGAGAAGAGGTACGAGCAGTACTTC
>TRBD1|TRBJ1-2|TRBV5-1|.
CASSLQGQANYGYTF
TGCGCCAGCAGCCTACAGGGACAGGCGAACTATGGCTACACCTTC
>TRBD2|TRBJ2-7|TRBV4-1|many
CASSRLAVTEQYF
TGCGCCAGCAGCCGGCTAGCGGTCACCGAGCAGTACTTC
>.|TRBJ1-5|TRBV19|many
CASSKQVAQPQHF
TGTGCCAGTAGTAAACAGGTAGCGCAGCCCCAGCATTTT
>.|TRBJ1-5|TRBV6-5|.
CASSYARVGNQPQHF
TGTGCCAGCAGTTACGCCAGGGTGGGCAATCAGCCCCAGCATTTT
>.|TRBJ1-5|TRBV20-1|.
CSAVGSNQPQHF
TGCAGTGCCGTCGGGAGCAATCAGCCCCAGCATTTT
>TRBD2|TRBJ2-7|TRBV5-6|few
CASSLRVGSGSSEQYF
TGTGCCAGCAGCTTGAGGGTGGGTAGCGGGAGCTCCGAGCAGTACTTC
>.|TRBJ2-1|TRBV6-1|few
CASRRIAGQQFF
TGTGCCAGCAGACGTATAGCCGGGCAGCAGTTCTTC
>.|TRBJ1-2|TRBV6-5|many
CASSLTVNYGYTF
TGTGCCAGCAGTTTGACAGTTAACTATGGCTACACCTTC
>.|TRBJ1-2|TRBV27|.
CASSLSRLTNYGYTF
TGTGCCAGCAGTTTATCGAGGCTGACAAACTATGGCTACACCTTC
>.|TRBJ1-4|TRBV7-2|many
CASSRGWGEKLFF
TGTGCCAGCAGCCGAGGTTGGGGGGAAAAACTGTTTTTT
>TRBD2|TRBJ2-3|TRBV30|.
CAWSRAGAGAQYF
TGTGCCTGGAGTAGAGCGGGGGCGGGTGCGCAGTATTTT
>TRBD1|TRBJ2-7|TRBV18|.
CASSPDRAGSYEQYF
TGTGCCAGCTCACCCGACAGGGCCGGGTCCTACGAGCAGTACTTC
>.|TRBJ2-7|TRBV11-3|few
CASSLLAVSLNEQYF
TGTGCCAGCAGCTTATTGGCAGTGAGTCTTAACGAGCAGTACTTC